These 20 T cell receptor beta chains share one sample of origin, sequenced in a study of blood T cells in healthy people across ages. Using a J-beta primer mix together with a sample-barcoded 5' primer, a second PCR was run for roughly 7 to 12 cycles. From the 5' RACE reads, TCRdb called clonotypes with MiXCR, one entry per CDR3 protein. The sample lists about 630,000 distinct CDR3 sequences; 20% to 25% were seen once. Sequencing used blood. These receptors all stem from a man aged 65 to 85 in good health.

The chain is built from TRBV10-3 and TRBJ1-1, with 11 bases identical to TRBD1. J was trimmed by 7 bases and V by 2 bases; bases with no gene match: 3. CDR1 is ENHRY, CDR2 SYGVKD, per germline. This CDR3 spans 14 amino acids. CDR3 sequence: CAISEGTGGGEAFF. The CDR3 DNA reads TGTGCCATCAGTGAGGGGACAGGGGGAGGTGAAGCTTTCTTT.

The chain has TRBV6-2 or TRBV6-3 and TRBJ2-7; TRBD1 or TRBD2 may be the D gene (5 bases each). The CDR3 has 15 residues. V dropped 5 bases and J dropped 2 bases, with 16 bases sitting between them. CDR1 MNHEY and CDR2 SVGEGT come from the germline V gene. The CDR3 bases are TGTGCCAGCAGTCCCCCCGGGACGGGCACCTACGAGCAGTACTTC. Translated, it gives CASSPPGTGTYEQYF.

This clonotype was picked up many times. This chain uses TRBV12-3 or TRBV12-4 with TRBJ2-5; D may be TRBD2 (6 bases). The CDR3 sequence is 15 residues long. Deletions cut 6 bases from V and 2 bases from J, with 16 bases between. Here the CDR3 reads CASRKERGGQETQYF. The CDR3 nucleotides are TGTGCCAGCAGGAAGGAAAGGGGAGGTCAAGAGACCCAGTACTTC.

This clonotype was recorded a few times. This chain links TRBV5-5 with TRBJ2-7, with TRBD1 matching over 10 bases. CDR3 size: 15 residues. Unmatched junction bases numbered 6, after V lost 0 bases and J lost 6 bases. Germline-derived CDR1 and CDR2 are SGHKS and YYEKEE (reference sequence). Written as DNA, the CDR3 is TGTGCCAGCAGCTTGGCGGGACAGGGGAACGGCGAGCAGTACTTC. Translated, it gives CASSLAGQGNGEQYF.

This clonotype was recorded a few times. This chain connects TRBV29-1 to TRBJ2-5; D unclear. CDR3 length: 13 amino acids. Trimming removed 0 bases from V and 1 base from J, with 6 bases in between. Germline V gives CDR1 SQVTM, CDR2 ANQGSEA. CDR3 sequence: CSVEDWSQETQYF. For the CDR3, the DNA is TGCAGCGTTGAAGATTGGAGCCAAGAGACCCAGTACTTC. Based on the CDR3 plus reference TRBV29-1 and TRBJ2-5, the full variable domain is SAVISQKPSRDICQRGTSLTIQCQVDSQVTMMFWYRQQPGQSLTLIATANQGSEATYESGFVIDKFPISRPNLTFSTLTVSNMSPEDSSIYLCSVEDWSQETQYFGPGTRLLVL.

In DNA form, the CDR3 reads TGTGCCAGCAGTTCGACTAGCGGAAGAACCTACGAGCAGTACTTC. Its protein product is CASSSTSGRTYEQYF. This chain links TRBV2 with TRBJ2-1; 9 nucleotides line up with TRBD2. The J call is doubtful: the DNA matches TRBJ2-7 better. Germline V gives CDR1 SNHLY, CDR2 FYNNEI. The CDR3 is 15 amino acids.

The sample holds a few counts of this clonotype. V usage is TRBV5-6 and J usage is TRBJ2-1; TRBD2 matches 12 bases. The CDR3 has 18 residues. Germline loops: CDR1 SGHDT, CDR2 YYEEEE. V gave up 0 bases and J gave up 1 base; unmatched junction bases: 5. CDR3 loop: CASSLGLAGVRSYNEQFF. CDR3 coding DNA: TGTGCCAGCAGCTTGGGACTAGCGGGAGTTAGGTCCTACAATGAGCAGTTCTTC.

This chain links TRBV12-3 or TRBV12-4 with TRBJ1-3; D may be TRBD1 (5 bases). Trimming cost V 5 bases and J 0 bases, with 14 bases left between them. This CDR3 comprises 16 residues. CDR3 amino acids: CASSRDRRNSGNTIYF. CDR3 bases: TGTGCCAGCAGTAGGGACCGAAGAAACTCTGGAAACACCATATATTTT.

The rearrangement joins TRBV7-2 to TRBJ2-1; no firm D call. Germline V lookup: CDR1 SGHTA, CDR2 FQGNSA. The V gene lost 3 bases and the J gene lost 7 bases, with 10 bases spanning the gap. The CDR3 extends over 13 amino acids. The CDR3 loop reads CASSLGNVNEQFF. CDR3 nucleotide sequence: TGTGCCAGCAGCTTGGGAAATGTAAATGAGCAGTTCTTC.

The chain has TRBV27 and TRBJ2-5; D possibly corresponds to TRBD2 (5 bases). Germline CDR1 reads MNHEY; CDR2 reads SMNVEV (reference sequence). V was pared by 1 base and J by 5 bases, with 11 bases between. The CDR3 sequence is 14 residues long. The CDR3 spells CASSLFGSWETQYF. The DNA for the CDR3 is TGTGCCAGCAGTTTATTTGGGAGTTGGGAGACCCAGTACTTC.

CDR3 coding DNA: TGTGCCAGCAGTGAAGATCGGGACACCGGGGAGCTGTTTTTT. As protein: CASSEDRDTGELFF. This chain links TRBV6-1 with TRBJ2-2; D not resolved. This CDR3 comprises 14 residues. V was shortened by 1 base and J by 3 bases, with 6 bases between the two germline ends. Germline values: CDR1 MNHNS, CDR2 SASEGT.

This clonotype has just a few counts. DNA of the CDR3: TGTGCCAGCAGCTTAGGACAGGCCTTCTCTGGAAACACCATATATTTT. Protein: CASSLGQAFSGNTIYF. The rearrangement joins TRBV7-2 to TRBJ1-3, with a tentative D call TRBD1 (6 bases). The CDR3 is made up of 16 amino acids. V gave up 1 base and J gave up 0 bases, with 10 bases separating them. From germline, CDR1 is SGHTA and CDR2 FQGNSA.

This clonotype was seen ten or more times. The genes are TRBV6-6 and TRBJ1-5; a weak D match, TRBD1 (6 bases). CDR3 length equals 17 residues. Per germline, CDR1 MNHNY and CDR2 SVGAGI (reference sequence). Trimming cost V 6 bases and J 2 bases, with 20 bases left between them. CDR3 coding DNA: TGTGCCAGCAGCGTCGGGACAAGGACTCTTCGCAATCAGCCCCAGCATTTT. Translation: CASSVGTRTLRNQPQHF.

The chain couples TRBV27 to TRBJ2-5; weak D call: TRBD1 (5 bases). The CDR3 is made up of 16 amino acids. V was trimmed by 3 bases and J by 0 bases, leaving 14 bases between them. The germline CDR1 and CDR2 sequences are MNHEY and SMNVEV (reference sequence). This CDR3 reads CASSFWGPKNQETQYF. The CDR3 bases are TGTGCCAGCAGTTTCTGGGGCCCGAAAAACCAAGAGACCCAGTACTTC.

The chain employs TRBV24-1 and TRBJ2-3; D is possibly TRBD1 (5 bases). CDR1 KGHDR and CDR2 SFDVKD come from the germline V gene. The CDR3 is 16 residues long. Trimming took off 3 bases at V and 0 bases at J, with 12 bases between the two ends. The CDR3 DNA reads TGTGCCACCAGTGATGGGGCGGAAGCTAGCACAGATACGCAGTATTTT. Translation: CATSDGAEASTDTQYF.

This clonotype was seen more than once but under ten times. This rearrangement joins TRBV2 to TRBJ2-1; 7 bases are a match to TRBD1. Germline V CDR1 and CDR2: SNHLY, FYNNEI. The CDR3 spans 12 residues. With 4 bases clipped from V and 7 bases from J, the junction kept 1 base outside the gene matches. The CDR3 sequence is CASSVTGNEQFF. CDR3 DNA sequence: TGTGCCAGCAGTGTGACAGGGAATGAGCAGTTCTTC. The variable domain in full, with the rest retrieved from reference TRBV2 and TRBJ2-1, is EPEVTQTPSHQVTQMGQEVILRCVPISNHLYFYWYRQILGQKVEFLVSFYNNEISEKSEIFDDQFSVERPDGSNFTLKIRSTKLEDSAMYFCASSVTGNEQFFGPGTRLTVL.

This chain uses TRBV24-1 with TRBJ2-5; 8 positions agree with TRBD2. The J call may be mistaken, given a closer DNA end match to TRBJ2-1. Germline V gives CDR1 KGHDR, CDR2 SFDVKD. The length of the CDR3 is 18 residues. CDR3 sequence (DNA): TGTGCCACCAGTGATGCGTTTAGCGGGGTGCTGGGTAACAATGAGCAGTTCTTC. Its protein is CATSDAFSGVLGNNEQFF.

The chain recombines TRBV6-5 with TRBJ2-5, with 7 bases aligning to TRBD2. The DNA end is a closer match to TRBJ2-1, so the J assignment may be wrong. Germline CDR1 MNHEY, CDR2 SVGAGI. The CDR3 extends over 14 amino acids. CDR3 DNA: TGTGCCAGTGCTGCGAGGGAGGGCTTGGATGAGCAGTTCTTC. Encoded protein: CASAAREGLDEQFF.

This clonotype was seen only a few times. The V and J genes are TRBV5-1 and TRBJ2-5; 7 bases agree with TRBD1. Gene TRBJ2-7 matches the end of the DNA better, so the J call may be wrong. Germline V gene data show CDR1 as SGHRS and CDR2 as YFSETQ. This CDR3 region has 15 residues. The CDR3, as DNA: TGCGCCAGCAGCCATAAAAGGACAGGACCCTACGAGCAGTACTTC. Protein: CASSHKRTGPYEQYF.

The gene calls are TRBV18 and TRBJ2-7, with TRBD1 matching 8 bases. Trimming at V came to 4 bases and at J to 4 bases, leaving 12 bases not matched to a gene. Germline CDR1 KGHSH, CDR2 LQKENI. The CDR3 has 16 residues. In DNA, the CDR3 is TGTGCCAGCTCACAAGACAGGGGCCCGGGTCCTTACGAGCAGTACTTC. Residues: CASSQDRGPGPYEQYF.